The 3 T cell receptor beta chains below all came from one sample that was sequenced in a study of blood T cell repertoires in COVID-19. Clones were sequenced by immunoSEQ multiplex PCR, and TCRdb holds only the in-frame ones, with some missing. This repertoire shows 120,000 to 150,000 clones, 85% found once; its top ten account for roughly 2.9%. The sample comprised peripheral blood. Receptors were obtained from a man aged 45-65 years with acute or convalescent COVID-19.

The V and J genes are TRBV5-4 and TRBJ1-2; TRBD1 might be the D (5 bases). Trimming removed 6 bases at V and 4 bases at J, with 16 bases between. In germline, CDR1 is SGHNT, CDR2 YYREEE (reference sequence). CDR3 length equals 14 residues. CDR3 nucleotide sequence: TGTGCCAGCACCACCCCTCAGGGAGGCTATGGCTACACCTTC. Amino acids: CASTTPQGGYGYTF.

CDR3 DNA sequence: TGTGCCAGCGGCCCCCAAAGGCGGAGTTCACCCCTCCACTTT. This codes for CASGPQRRSSPLHF. This sequence joins TRBV28 and TRBJ1-6; D remains ambiguous. The germline V gene has CDR1 MDHEN and CDR2 SYDVKM. The CDR3 length is 14 residues. Between the trimmed V and J ends, which lost 8 bases and 9 bases, there was a span of 17 bases.

The sample holds one count of this clone. The gene calls are TRBV10-3 and TRBJ2-2; 10 nucleotides align to TRBD2. Germline CDR1 reads ENHRY; CDR2 reads SYGVKD. The CDR3 runs to 19 residues. J lost 6 bases, V lost 2 bases, and 15 bases had no gene match. CDR3 sequence: CAISERGVSSGSRAGELFF. CDR3 nucleotide sequence: TGTGCCATCAGTGAGAGGGGGGTGTCTAGCGGGAGTCGAGCCGGGGAGCTGTTTTTT.